A single sample gave rise to the 11 T cell receptor beta chains below, sequenced in a study of T cell responses to AZD1222 COVID-19 vaccine. Profiled with immunoSEQ multiplex PCR; TCRdb holds only in-frame clones, not every one. The repertoire holds approximately 120,000 clones, with approximately 88% as singletons. The material sequenced was peripheral blood, taken on day 0 of MenACWY control vaccination. Receptors were obtained from an adult in good health.

This clone was seen only once. The chain carries TRBV4-2 and TRBJ1-1; D gene unclear. This CDR3 has 14 amino acids. Germline CDR1 and CDR2: LGHNA and YNFKEQ. V gave up 1 base and J gave up 1 base, with 7 bases separating them. The CDR3, as DNA: TGTGCCAGCAGCCAAGGTGGGGAGAACACTGAAGCTTTCTTT. Residues: CASSQGGENTEAFF.

This CDR3 reads CASSPVGGRVSYNEQFF. The CDR3 DNA is TGTGCCAGCAGCCCCGTGGGCGGGAGGGTCTCCTACAATGAGCAGTTCTTC. The V and J genes are TRBV7-3 and TRBJ2-1; 9 bases line up with TRBD2. The J segment lost 0 bases and the V segment lost 5 bases, leaving 8 bases of the junction unmatched. The CDR3 length is 17 residues. The V gene's germline CDR1 is SGHTA and CDR2 FQGTGA.

The chain couples TRBV5-1 to TRBJ1-5; D unresolved. Germline values: CDR1 SGHRS, CDR2 YFSETQ. There are 14 residues in the CDR3. Trimming removed 4 bases at V and 1 base at J, with 9 bases between. In DNA, the CDR3 is TGCGCCAGCAGCCTCGGACCGAGCAATCAGCCCCAGCATTTT. Protein sequence: CASSLGPSNQPQHF.

The gene calls are TRBV6-5 and TRBJ2-7; D is unresolved. CDR3 length: 13 residues. Per germline, CDR1 MNHEY and CDR2 SVGAGI. With 3 bases removed from V and 0 bases from J, the gap between germline ends came to 6 bases. The CDR3 DNA is TGTGCCAGCAGTTATTTTAACTCCTACGAGCAGTACTTC. Protein product: CASSYFNSYEQYF.

On this clone itself: Other DNA sequences in the sample encode the same CDR3. This chain uses TRBV5-5 with TRBJ2-7; D is possibly TRBD1 or TRBD2 (5 bases each). This CDR3 has 15 amino acids. Per germline, CDR1 SGHKS and CDR2 YYEKEE (reference sequence). V lost 2 bases to trimming and J lost 2 bases, with 14 bases between them. In DNA form, the CDR3 reads TGTGCCAGCAGCTTTTCGATAAGGGACCCCTACGAGCAGTACTTC. Amino acids: CASSFSIRDPYEQYF.

The rearrangement links TRBV25-1 to TRBJ1-2; D not certain. This CDR3 comprises 12 residues. V lost 2 bases and J lost 4, with 5 bases in between. Looked up from germline, CDR1 is MGHDK and CDR2 is SYGVNS. The CDR3 DNA is TGTGCCAGCAGTGAACAGTCCTATGGCTACACCTTC. The encoded protein is CASSEQSYGYTF.

This chain uses TRBV7-8 with TRBJ1-5, with 8 bases aligning to TRBD1. Germline loops: CDR1 SGHVS, CDR2 FQNEAQ. There are 16 residues in the CDR3. V shed 5 bases and J 7 bases; nucleotides not matched to a gene: 13. The CDR3 nucleotides read TGTGCCAGCAGCCCGGACAGGGCGGGGGCGCGGCAGCCCCAGCATTTT. Translation gives CASSPDRAGARQPQHF.

This chain links TRBV7-3 with TRBJ2-1; 8 positions match TRBD2. V lost 1 base to trimming and J lost 9 bases; unmatched junction nucleotides: 8. The CDR3 spans 15 residues. Looked up from germline, CDR1 is SGHTA and CDR2 is FQGTGA. The CDR3 loop reads CASSLNVGRAPEQFF. In DNA form, the CDR3 reads TGTGCCAGCAGCTTAAATGTCGGGAGGGCCCCTGAGCAGTTCTTC.

This chain joins TRBV5-6 and TRBJ1-2; D not resolved. Trimming removed 4 bases from V and 2 bases from J, with 18 bases in between. The CDR3 is 16 residues long. Germline lookup yields CDR1 SGHDT and CDR2 YYEEEE. The DNA for the CDR3 is TGTGCCAGCAGCGCCGGGAGCGCGGGGTACAACTATGGCTACACCTTC. Amino acids: CASSAGSAGYNYGYTF.

The V call is TRBV4-3, the J call TRBJ2-2; D unresolved. Trimming took 0 bases from V and 3 from J, leaving 17 bases between them. This CDR3 region has 18 residues. Germline lookup yields CDR1 LGHNA and CDR2 YSLEER. CDR3 residues: CASSQENTGLGYTGELFF. In DNA form, the CDR3 reads TGCGCCAGCAGCCAAGAGAATACGGGCCTGGGGTACACCGGGGAGCTGTTTTTT.

The J gene is TRBJ1-3, the V gene TRBV10-3; the D is unclear. Germline V gives CDR1 ENHRY, CDR2 SYGVKD. The CDR3 extends over 16 amino acids. The V end was cut by 3 bases, the J end by 4 bases, with 16 bases between. The CDR3 sequence is CAISDPGSAGGNTIYF. The CDR3 DNA reads TGTGCCATCAGTGATCCTGGCTCGGCAGGAGGAAACACCATATATTTT.